This T cell receptor beta chain emerged from a study of T cells after yellow fever vaccination. MiXCR, run by TCRdb on the 5' RACE reads, gives a single entry per CDR3 protein. The sample has some 600,000 distinct CDR3 sequences; less than 20% are singletons. Germline assignment: CDR1 MNHEY and CDR2 SMNVEV (reference sequence). This CDR3 has 14 residues. Trimming removed 0 bases from V and 5 bases from J, with 10 bases in between. A few counts support this clonotype. This TCR was sampled from a man between 18 and 35 years old who received the YFV17D yellow fever vaccine. This sample comprised PBMCs, obtained about 5 days after the first yellow fever vaccination. The V gene is TRBV27, the J gene TRBJ1-1; D call uncertain. The CDR3 loop reads CASSLSGPKTEAFF. The CDR3 bases are TGTGCCAGCAGTTTATCGGGCCCCAAGACTGAAGCTTTCTTT.